This entry lists 32 T cell receptor beta chains sequenced from one sample in a study of blood T cells in healthy people across ages. Next came a second PCR, run for roughly 6 to 11 cycles, which used a sample-barcoded 5' primer along with a J-beta primer mix. Each CDR3 protein is one row after TCRdb ran MiXCR on the 5' RACE reads. The sample includes about 290,000 distinct CDR3 sequences, less than 30% seen only once; the top ten take about 30%. Sequencing was done on a sample of blood. These receptors were taken from a woman between 70 and 85 years old in good health.

This clonotype has just a few counts. The chain uses TRBV7-2 and TRBJ2-1, with no clear D. Germline CDR1 SGHTA, CDR2 FQGNSA. V lost 1 base, J lost 4 bases, and 5 bases lay in between. The CDR3 covers 13 residues. The CDR3 nucleotides are TGTGCCAGCAGCTTAGATCAGTACAATGAGCAGTTCTTC. This translates into CASSLDQYNEQFF.

This clonotype has a handful of counts. The chain recombines TRBV7-3 with TRBJ2-7; the D is unclear. The CDR3 has 12 residues. CDR1 and CDR2 (germline): SGHTA, FQGTGA. V lost 4 bases and J 4 bases, leaving 8 bases between the germline ends. DNA of the CDR3: TGTGCCAGCAGCTCAAACGGGTACGAGCAGTACTTC. Protein sequence: CASSSNGYEQYF.

A single count supports this clonotype. This chain links TRBV5-1 with TRBJ2-2, with 8 bases lining up with TRBD2. The CDR3 runs 16 residues. V trimming: 1 base; J trimming: 5 bases; junction bases outside the gene matches: 7. CDR1 is SGHRS, CDR2 YFSETQ, per germline. CDR3 coding DNA: TGCGCCAGCAGCTTGCAGTTTAGCGGGATAACCGGGGAGCTGTTTTTT. Translated: CASSLQFSGITGELFF. The full variable domain, its missing parts supplied by reference TRBV5-1 and TRBJ2-2, is KAGVTQTPRYLIKTRGQQVTLSCSPISGHRSVSWYQQTPGQGLQFLFEYFSETQRNKGNFPGRFSGRQFSNSRSEMNVSTLELGDSALYLCASSLQFSGITGELFFGEGSRLTVL.

The sample holds many counts of this clonotype. This sequence joins TRBV7-8 and TRBJ1-2; D gene ambiguous. The CDR3 loop spans 15 amino acids. Trimming removed 0 bases from V and 4 bases from J, with 12 bases in between. Germline lookup yields CDR1 SGHVS and CDR2 FQNEAQ. CDR3: CASSLADPKGYGYTF. The CDR3, as DNA: TGTGCCAGCAGCTTAGCTGACCCAAAGGGCTATGGCTACACCTTC.

This clonotype was detected only a few times. J is TRBJ2-5 and V is TRBV29-1; 7 bases fit TRBD1. Judging by the DNA end, TRBJ2-1 fits better; the J call may be wrong. Germline V gene sequence: CDR1 SQVTM, CDR2 ANQGSEA. This CDR3 has 12 residues. For the CDR3, the DNA is TGCAGCGTTACCCACAGGGGCAATGAGCAGTTCTTC. Residues: CSVTHRGNEQFF.

Only a few counts were recorded for this clonotype. The J gene is TRBJ2-7, the V gene TRBV29-1; 8 bases agree with TRBD2. J lost 7 bases, V lost 6 bases, and 8 bases had no gene match. The germline V gene encodes CDR1 SQVTM and CDR2 ANQGSEA. This CDR3 is built from 12 residues. The CDR3 loop reads CSVGLAQGEQYF. The DNA of the CDR3 is TGCAGCGTCGGACTAGCCCAGGGGGAGCAGTACTTC.

The sample holds a few counts of this clonotype. The J gene is TRBJ1-4, the V gene TRBV28; 10 nucleotides agree with TRBD1. The trim removed 10 bases at V and 6 bases at J, leaving 2 bases unmatched. The CDR3 extends over 12 amino acids. Per germline, CDR1 MDHEN and CDR2 SYDVKM. The CDR3: CATGQGDEKLFF. The DNA for the CDR3 is TGTGCCACCGGACAGGGGGATGAAAAACTGTTTTTT.

This CDR3 reads CASSSPRGWGETQYF. The CDR3 DNA follows: TGCGCCAGCAGCTCCCCTCGAGGATGGGGAGAGACCCAGTACTTC. V and J are TRBV5-1 and TRBJ2-5; D is unresolved. The germline gives CDR1 SGHRS, CDR2 YFSETQ. The CDR3 sequence is 15 residues long. Trimming took off 3 bases at V and 4 bases at J, with 16 bases between the two ends. Full variable domain (rest looked up from reference TRBV5-1 and TRBJ2-5): KAGVTQTPRYLIKTRGQQVTLSCSPISGHRSVSWYQQTPGQGLQFLFEYFSETQRNKGNFPGRFSGRQFSNSRSEMNVSTLELGDSALYLCASSSPRGWGETQYFGPGTRLLVL.

This rearrangement joins TRBV7-2 to TRBJ2-5; weak D call: TRBD1 (6 bases). Looked up from germline, CDR1 is SGHTA and CDR2 is FQGNSA. This CDR3 region has 14 residues. V was shortened by 2 bases and J by 4 bases, with 11 bases between the two germline ends. DNA for the CDR3: TGTGCCAGCAGCTTACCGACAGGTCTAGAGACCCAGTACTTC. Amino acid sequence: CASSLPTGLETQYF.

The gene calls are TRBV6-1 and TRBJ1-5, with D hard to call. The CDR3 has 14 residues. Trimming pared 1 base from V and 4 bases from J, leaving 8 bases between. Germline V CDR1 and CDR2: MNHNS, SASEGT. The CDR3 protein is CASSEGLANQPQHF. Here the CDR3 DNA reads TGTGCCAGCAGTGAAGGACTGGCTAATCAGCCCCAGCATTTT.

V gene TRBV7-2 combines with J gene TRBJ2-5, with TRBD2 matching 13 bases. The CDR3 is 16 amino acids. Germline V gives CDR1 SGHTA, CDR2 FQGNSA. V dropped 4 bases and J dropped 6; count of bases not matched to a gene: 8. In DNA form, the CDR3 reads TGTGCCAGCAGCTCAAGACTAGCGGGGGGTTTAAAGACCCAGTACTTC. The encoded protein is CASSSRLAGGLKTQYF.

This chain connects TRBV7-9 to TRBJ2-5; 8 bases map to TRBD1. Judging by the DNA end, TRBJ2-1 fits better; the J call may be wrong. This CDR3 comprises 13 residues. CDR1 and CDR2 from the germline V gene are SEHNR and FQNEAQ (reference sequence). CDR3 region: CASSATGVNEQFF. In nucleotides, the CDR3 is TGTGCCAGCAGCGCGACAGGGGTCAATGAGCAGTTCTTC.

This clonotype showed up just a few times. The gene calls are TRBV7-8 and TRBJ2-1; D is unresolved. The CDR3 is made up of 13 amino acids. CDR1 SGHVS and CDR2 FQNEAQ come from the germline V gene. V lost 1 base, J lost 11 bases, and 12 bases lay in between. In DNA form, the CDR3 reads TGTGCCAGCAGCTTAGACCTAGGACGTCAGCAGTTCTTC. It codes for CASSLDLGRQQFF.

The chain recombines TRBV6-2 or TRBV6-3 with TRBJ1-4; no definite D call. Germline CDR1 and CDR2: MNHEY and SVGEGT. Trimming left V 7 bases short and J 7 bases short, with 19 bases between. The CDR3 contains 15 residues. The CDR3 DNA follows: TGTGCCAGCACCCTACGGATGGGGTTTGGTGAAAAACTGTTTTTT. Protein sequence: CASTLRMGFGEKLFF.

In this sample, this clonotype turned up a few times. The CDR3 reads CASSIRTSGNNEQFF. The CDR3 nucleotides are TGTGCCAGCAGTATAAGGACTAGCGGCAACAATGAGCAGTTCTTC. The chain is built from TRBV6-6 and TRBJ2-1; TRBD2 matches at 10 bases. V shed 5 bases and J 5 bases; nucleotides not matched to a gene: 6. Germline V gene lookup returns CDR1 MNHNY and CDR2 SVGAGI (reference sequence). The CDR3 loop spans 15 amino acids.

This clonotype was detected only a few times. This chain links TRBV4-3 with TRBJ1-5; D unclear. V gave up 0 bases and J gave up 3 bases, with 9 bases separating them. There are 15 residues in the CDR3. Germline V gene sequence: CDR1 LGHNA, CDR2 YSLEER. CDR3 sequence: CASSQDSSINQPQHF. In nucleotides, the CDR3 is TGCGCCAGCAGCCAAGATTCAAGTATCAATCAGCCCCAGCATTTT.

This clonotype turned up a few times. This chain links TRBV7-9 with TRBJ1-6; the D gene is possibly TRBD1 (5 bases). The CDR3 is made up of 15 amino acids. V lost 5 bases, J lost 11 bases, and 19 bases lay in between. The germline V gene has CDR1 SEHNR and CDR2 FQNEAQ (reference sequence). CDR3 DNA: TGTGCCAGCAGCCCGACCTCGGGGGTTAGGCCACCCCTCCACTTT. As protein: CASSPTSGVRPPLHF.

J is TRBJ2-1 and V is TRBV7-3; D is unclear. Trimming removed 3 bases at V and 3 bases at J, with 6 bases between. This CDR3 is 13 amino acids long. The V gene's germline CDR1 is SGHTA and CDR2 FQGTGA. The CDR3 here is CASSLFIYNEQFF. Here the CDR3 DNA reads TGTGCCAGCAGCTTGTTCATCTACAATGAGCAGTTCTTC.

This clonotype turned up a few times. A junction end diverges from the germline sequence, so it may reflect a read error. The rearrangement uses TRBV20-1 and TRBJ2-5, with D uncertain. Germline V CDR1 and CDR2: DFQATT, SNEGSKA (reference sequence). This CDR3 region has 15 residues. The CDR3: CSARDQVRNQEPQYF. The CDR3, as DNA: TGCAGTGCTAGAGATCAGGTTCGCAACCAAGAGCCCCAGTACTTC.

This chain links TRBV28 with TRBJ2-4, with D possibly matching TRBD2 (6 bases). This CDR3 comprises 15 residues. V was trimmed by 5 bases and J by 3 bases, leaving 14 bases between them. CDR1 MDHEN and CDR2 SYDVKM come from the germline V gene. CDR3 residues: CASSPAKAGKNIQYF. The CDR3 nucleotides are TGTGCCAGCAGTCCCGCGAAAGCGGGCAAAAACATTCAGTACTTC.

This clonotype was found a few times. The J gene is TRBJ1-4, the V gene TRBV15; D perhaps matches TRBD1 (6 bases). Trimming cost V 1 base and J 2 bases, with 14 bases left between them. This CDR3 is 17 amino acids long. The germline CDR1 and CDR2 sequences are LNHNV and YYDKDF (reference sequence). The CDR3 nucleotides read TGTGCCACCAGCAGAGCGGCGGGGGCGAGCACTAATGAAAAACTGTTTTTT. Translation gives CATSRAAGASTNEKLFF.

The chain links TRBV5-6 to TRBJ1-1; no reliable D call. The CDR3 covers 15 residues. The V and J ends lost 2 bases and 3 bases respectively, with 14 bases between them. Germline CDR1 is SGHDT and CDR2 is YYEEEE. The DNA of the CDR3 is TGTGCCAGCAGCTTCGGGGTGAGGCTGGACACTGAAGCTTTCTTT. Protein sequence: CASSFGVRLDTEAFF.

This clonotype was seen a handful of times. The rearrangement uses TRBV7-3 and TRBJ1-1; D is possibly TRBD1 (6 bases). The V end was cut by 0 bases, the J end by 2 bases, with 10 bases between. The V gene's germline CDR1 is SGHTA and CDR2 FQGTGA. CDR3 length: 15 amino acids. The CDR3 sequence is CASSLTPGDNTEAFF. The DNA for the CDR3 is TGTGCCAGCAGCTTAACCCCAGGGGATAACACTGAAGCTTTCTTT.

J is TRBJ1-5 and V is TRBV5-5; no reliable D call. The length of the CDR3 is 16 residues. V was shortened by 1 base and J by 4 bases, with 15 bases between the two germline ends. Germline V gene sequence: CDR1 SGHKS, CDR2 YYEKEE (reference sequence). CDR3 sequence: CASSLSITGGNQPQHF. In DNA, the CDR3 is TGTGCCAGCAGCTTGTCGATCACGGGAGGGAATCAGCCCCAGCATTTT.

There are many counts of this clonotype. The rearrangement uses TRBV18 and TRBJ2-1; TRBD2 aligns across 10 bases. The CDR3 has 15 residues. Trimming at V came to 4 bases and at J to 5 bases, leaving 5 bases not matched to a gene. CDR1 and CDR2 from the germline V gene are KGHSH and LQKENI. CDR3 amino acids: CASSLAGGHNNEQFF. CDR3 nucleotides: TGTGCCAGCTCACTAGCGGGAGGCCACAACAATGAGCAGTTCTTC.

This clonotype occurred a few times. The V gene is TRBV4-2, the J gene TRBJ2-1, with 7 bases that match TRBD1. The DNA end is more similar to TRBJ2-5, so the J call may be wrong. The CDR3 is 14 amino acids. The germline gives CDR1 LGHNA, CDR2 YNFKEQ. As DNA, the CDR3 is TGTGCCAGCAGCCCACCGGGACAGCAAGAGACCCAGTACTTC. Translating it yields CASSPPGQQETQYF.

The rearrangement links TRBV3-1 to TRBJ2-3, with D unresolved. Trimming took off 4 bases at V and 0 bases at J, with 20 bases between the two ends. This CDR3 spans 18 amino acids. CDR1 is LGHDT and CDR2 is YNNKEL in the germline V gene (reference sequence). CDR3 sequence: CASSPPRGRTSSTDTQYF. CDR3 in DNA: TGTGCCAGCAGCCCCCCCCGTGGCCGAACATCTAGCACAGATACGCAGTATTTT.

This clonotype has more than one count but fewer than ten. Its ends do not fully match the called genes, so a read error is possible. The chain recombines TRBV7-7 with TRBJ1-1; no reliable D call. CDR3 length: 13 amino acids. Per germline, CDR1 SSHAT and CDR2 FNYEAQ (reference sequence). Written as DNA, the CDR3 is TGTGCTAGCAGCCGGGCCGTCCACACTGAAGCTTTCTTT. It yields the protein CASSRAVHTEAFF.

The chain couples TRBV6-7 to TRBJ2-3; TRBD2 matches 9 bases. TRBV6-7 is annotated as an ORF whose role is uncertain. The CDR3 covers 19 residues. The J segment lost 2 bases and the V segment lost 0 bases, leaving 12 bases of the junction unmatched. Here the CDR3 reads CASSYSTPGLAATTDTQYF. The CDR3 nucleotides read TGTGCCAGCAGTTACTCGACCCCGGGACTAGCAGCCACCACAGATACGCAGTATTTT.

The gene calls are TRBV7-9 and TRBJ2-6; TRBD2 might be the D (6 bases). The CDR3 sequence is 18 residues long. The V and J ends lost 2 bases and 0 bases respectively, with 14 bases between them. In germline, CDR1 is SEHNR, CDR2 FQNEAQ (reference sequence). The CDR3 reads CASSLMAGTGSGANVLTF. CDR3 nucleotides: TGTGCCAGCAGCTTAATGGCAGGGACTGGCTCTGGGGCCAACGTCCTGACTTTC.

The chain couples TRBV11-2 to TRBJ1-1; 7 bases are a match to TRBD1. Germline trimming cut 4 bases from V and 1 base from J; bases unmatched to any gene: 9. The length of the CDR3 is 16 residues. CDR1 and CDR2 from the germline V gene are SGHAT and FQNNGV. Here the CDR3 DNA reads TGTGCCAGCAGCTCAAAAGGACAGGCTCGGAACACTGAAGCTTTCTTT. Its protein product is CASSSKGQARNTEAFF. Variable domain in full (rest from reference TRBV11-2 and TRBJ1-1): EAGVAQSPRYKIIEKRQSVAFWCNPISGHATLYWYQQILGQGPKLLIQFQNNGVVDDSQLPKDRFSAERLKGVDSTLKIQPAKLEDSAVYLCASSSKGQARNTEAFFGQGTRLTVV.

This clonotype was counted a few times. This chain uses TRBV4-1 with TRBJ2-1; TRBD2 is a possible D gene (6 bases). Germline V gives CDR1 MGHRA, CDR2 YSYEKL. The CDR3 has 17 residues. Trimming took 2 bases from V and 0 from J, leaving 14 bases between them. CDR3: CASSQLPSGGSYNEQFF. The DNA of the CDR3 is TGCGCCAGCAGCCAACTCCCCTCCGGGGGCTCCTACAATGAGCAGTTCTTC.